This TCR beta chain was retrieved from a study of cytomegalovirus exposure and HLA in healthy donors. Per the germline V gene, CDR1 is LNHNV and CDR2 is YYDKDF (reference sequence). The length of the CDR3 is 16 residues. Primers included in the PCR were 60 Vbeta and 13 Jbeta primers. Using immunoSEQ multiplex PCR, the repertoire was profiled, and TCRdb retains in-frame clones only, with some absent. The table records about 93,000 clones, around 84% of them present only once. As concerns this clone: Compared with germline, one end of the junction differs, possibly owing to a read error.

This rearrangement joins TRBV15 to TRBJ2-4; 8 positions agree with TRBD2. Sequenced sample: PBMCs. The receptor comes from a woman aged 40 to 50 in good health and CMV-seronegative. The chain's CDR3 is CATSGERGLAKNIQYF. The CDR3 nucleotides are TGTGCCACCAGCGGAGAGCGGGGGCTAGCCAAAAACATTCAGTACTTC.